Listed here are 16 T cell receptor beta chains from one sample, sequenced in a study of blood T cell repertoires in COVID-19. Profiling relied on immunoSEQ multiplex PCR, and the TCRdb table lists in-frame clones only, not all of them. Among roughly 160,000 clones, roughly 84% were seen once, and the ten largest hold under 12%. The sample comprised peripheral blood. Source of these receptors: a woman aged 80 or over with active or convalescent COVID-19.

The chain links TRBV7-2 to TRBJ2-1; D uncertain. Per germline, CDR1 SGHTA and CDR2 FQGNSA. This CDR3 spans 14 amino acids. The germline V and J ends were trimmed by 4 bases and 3 bases, with 10 bases remaining between them. DNA of the CDR3: TGTGCCAGCAGCTATACCAACAGCTACAATGAGCAGTTCTTC. Its translation is CASSYTNSYNEQFF.

This sequence joins TRBV6-6 and TRBJ1-3; possible D gene TRBD1, 5 bases. With 5 bases removed from V and 2 bases from J, the gap between germline ends came to 10 bases. Germline values: CDR1 MNHNY, CDR2 SVGAGI (reference sequence). The CDR3 length is 14 residues. CDR3: CASSTATAGNTIYF. CDR3 DNA: TGTGCCAGCAGTACGGCGACAGCTGGAAACACCATATATTTT.

The chain uses TRBV5-1 and TRBJ2-7; TRBD1 is a possible D gene (6 bases). Trimming left V 0 bases short and J 6 bases short, with 13 bases between. Per germline, CDR1 SGHRS and CDR2 YFSETQ. This CDR3 has 14 residues. This CDR3 reads CASSLGSGVVEQYF. The CDR3 DNA reads as TGCGCCAGCAGCTTGGGGTCAGGGGTGGTCGAGCAGTACTTC.

The chain employs TRBV2 and TRBJ2-5; 7 bases map to TRBD2. Looked up from germline, CDR1 is SNHLY and CDR2 is FYNNEI. The CDR3 loop spans 18 amino acids. Trimming took 4 bases from V and 0 from J; bases not matched to a gene: 14. The CDR3 protein is CASSVASGSMANQETQYF. The DNA for the CDR3 is TGTGCCAGCAGTGTGGCTAGCGGATCGATGGCGAACCAAGAGACCCAGTACTTC.

The J gene is TRBJ2-7, the V gene TRBV6-5; TRBD2 might be the D (6 bases). The CDR3 has 15 amino acids. The germline V and J ends were trimmed by 6 bases and 6 bases, with 21 bases remaining between them. Germline V gives CDR1 MNHEY, CDR2 SVGAGI. CDR3 DNA sequence: TGTGCCAGCAGGGTCGGGGGAACGGGAAACCTCGAGCAGTACTTC. It is translated as CASRVGGTGNLEQYF.

V gene TRBV27 combines with J gene TRBJ2-7, with 7 bases fitting TRBD1. Germline V CDR1 and CDR2: MNHEY, SMNVEV (reference sequence). CDR3 size: 16 residues. V lost 4 bases, J lost 2 bases, and 11 bases stayed unmatched. CDR3: CASSSRPGQYPYEQYF. As DNA, the CDR3 is TGTGCCAGCAGTTCCCGCCCGGGACAGTATCCCTACGAGCAGTACTTC.

This chain uses TRBV19 with TRBJ2-7, with 7 nucleotides matching TRBD2. The CDR3 is made up of 15 amino acids. CDR1 is LNHDA, CDR2 SQIVND, per germline (reference sequence). The trim removed 1 base at V and 1 base at J, leaving 4 bases unmatched. The CDR3 here is CASSIVSAGSYEQYF. The CDR3 coding sequence is TGTGCCAGTAGTATAGTTTCAGCGGGGTCCTACGAGCAGTACTTC.

This chain uses TRBV6-6 with TRBJ1-5; D is undetermined. CDR3 length: 21 amino acids. V shed 9 bases and J shed 13 bases, with 46 bases lying between them. CDR1 and CDR2 from the germline V gene are MNHNY and SVGAGI (reference sequence). CDR3 protein: CASSKLPEVKSGRTSSLPQHF. As DNA, the CDR3 is TGTGCCAGTAGCAAATTACCCGAGGTAAAATCGGGCAGGACTAGTAGTTTGCCTCAGCATTTT.

The chain joins TRBV27 to TRBJ1-2; weak D call: TRBD1 (6 bases). V was trimmed by 5 bases and J by 7 bases, leaving 23 bases between them. Germline CDR1 is MNHEY and CDR2 is SMNVEV (reference sequence). There are 16 residues in the CDR3. The CDR3 loop reads CASSPGTSQLTAGYTF. The DNA for the CDR3 is TGTGCCAGCAGTCCAGGGACATCGCAACTAACGGCTGGCTACACCTTC.

The chain links TRBV5-1 to TRBJ1-4; D gene uncertain. This CDR3 has 16 amino acids. The germline gives CDR1 SGHRS, CDR2 YFSETQ. Trimming shortened V by 0 bases and J by 8 bases, and 17 bases separated the two germline ends. The CDR3: CASSLGSARVGEKLFF. CDR3 nucleotides: TGCGCCAGCAGCTTGGGGTCAGCCCGAGTGGGCGAAAAACTGTTTTTT.

The chain is built from TRBV11-2 and TRBJ2-1; 7 bases are a match to TRBD2. The CDR3 contains 16 residues. The V and J ends lost 5 bases and 7 bases, in that order; junction bases with no gene match: 14. Germline V lookup: CDR1 SGHAT, CDR2 FQNNGV. The CDR3 reads CASSPRIAGVSNEQFF. The DNA for the CDR3 is TGTGCCAGCAGCCCTAGGATCGCGGGAGTATCAAATGAGCAGTTCTTC.

In nucleotides, the CDR3 is TGTGCCAGCAGCAGCAGACAGGGAGACACTGAAGCTTTCTTT. As protein: CASSSRQGDTEAFF. This chain uses TRBV2 with TRBJ1-1; 7 bases fit TRBD1. Germline lookup yields CDR1 SNHLY and CDR2 FYNNEI. CDR3 length equals 14 residues. V trimming: 6 bases; J trimming: 3 bases; junction bases outside the gene matches: 7.

The rearrangement joins TRBV6-5 to TRBJ1-1, with 8 bases fitting TRBD1. The length of the CDR3 is 15 residues. Trimming at V came to 6 bases and at J to 4 bases, leaving 10 bases not matched to a gene. The V gene's germline CDR1 is MNHEY and CDR2 SVGAGI. The CDR3 sequence: CASSQQGATGTEAFF. The CDR3, as DNA: TGTGCCAGCAGCCAGCAGGGGGCCACGGGCACTGAAGCTTTCTTT.

The chain joins TRBV4-1 to TRBJ2-3; 12 nucleotides line up with TRBD2. The V segment lost 4 bases and the J segment 5 bases; nucleotides outside the gene matches: 7. The CDR3 totals 16 residues. Germline V gene data show CDR1 as MGHRA and CDR2 as YSYEKL. CDR3 protein: CASSLQSSGRVDTQYF. In nucleotides, the CDR3 is TGCGCCAGCAGCCTTCAATCTAGCGGGAGGGTAGATACGCAGTATTTT.

The DNA for the CDR3 is TGCGCCAGCAGCTTGGATACTAGCGGAAGCACAGATACGCAGTATTTT. This codes for CASSLDTSGSTDTQYF. The chain joins TRBV5-1 to TRBJ2-3, with 8 positions matching TRBD2. The CDR3 has 16 amino acids. Germline CDR1 and CDR2: SGHRS and YFSETQ. With 0 bases clipped from V and 0 bases from J, the junction kept 3 bases outside the gene matches.

The gene calls are TRBV10-1 and TRBJ1-1; 9 bases agree with TRBD1. CDR3 length: 13 residues. The germline V gene encodes CDR1 WNHNN and CDR2 SYGVQD (reference sequence). Losses at the gene ends were 4 bases for V and 11 bases for J; bases not matched to a gene: 8. CDR3 loop: CASSVSGQGSAFF. DNA for the CDR3: TGCGCCAGCAGTGTTTCCGGACAGGGGTCGGCTTTCTTT.